This T cell receptor (beta chain) was profiled in a study of blood T cell repertoires in COVID-19. Libraries were prepared by immunoSEQ multiplex PCR; TCRdb keeps only in-frame clonotypes and omits some of them. The table includes 85,000 to 100,000 clones, just over 85% detected once. The CDR3 runs to 17 residues. Germline V gene sequence: CDR1 SGHRS, CDR2 YFSETQ. Trimming took 3 bases from V and 0 from J; bases not matched to a gene: 7. The chain recombines TRBV5-1 with TRBJ2-3; 10 bases fit TRBD2. The specimen sequenced was peripheral blood. This sequence was found in a man aged 50 or older with active or convalescent COVID-19. CDR3 sequence: CASSYTGTSVSTDTQYF. The CDR3 bases are TGCGCCAGCAGCTACACTGGGACTAGCGTAAGCACAGATACGCAGTATTTT.